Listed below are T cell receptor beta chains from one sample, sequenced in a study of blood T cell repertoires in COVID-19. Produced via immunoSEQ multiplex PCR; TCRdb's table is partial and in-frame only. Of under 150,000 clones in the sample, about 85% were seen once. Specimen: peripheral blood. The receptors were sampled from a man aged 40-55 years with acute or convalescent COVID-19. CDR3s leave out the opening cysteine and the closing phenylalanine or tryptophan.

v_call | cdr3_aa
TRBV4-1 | ASSPQGTKAQY
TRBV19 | ASTPRQGLDEKLF
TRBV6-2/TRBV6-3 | ASSYTGNYGYT
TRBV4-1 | ASSQEAGTGNQPQH
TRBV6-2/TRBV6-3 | ASSVPQTGGKSSGANVLT
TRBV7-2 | ASSLVPVNTEAF
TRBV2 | ASRGQVMDQPQH
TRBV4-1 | ASSQDLPGADTQY
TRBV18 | ASSPYRLAGGLYEQY
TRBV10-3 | AISAGGNYGYT
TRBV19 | ASSVIGENLNQPQH
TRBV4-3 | ASSQDVRDFGEQY
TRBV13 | ASGGGSYEQY
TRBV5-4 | ASSRGGSLSYEQY
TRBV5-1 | ASRRKGEVYGYT
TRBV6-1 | ASSEPHEVSPLH
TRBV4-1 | ASSQGAGEREQY
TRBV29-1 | SVEFRDRGSFYTDTQY
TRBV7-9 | ASSWQGGEETQY
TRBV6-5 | ASIDPREDTQY
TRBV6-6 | ASRQGANYGYT
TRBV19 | ASSMTGFTEAF
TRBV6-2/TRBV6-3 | ASSYSRGQGSYEQY
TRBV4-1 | ASSQGTGDTGELF
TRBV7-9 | ASSFSGGAGTNEKLF
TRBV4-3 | ASSPRQGTTGELF
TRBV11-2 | ASSFSVGVPQRVDTQY
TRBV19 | ASRITSDRDGYT